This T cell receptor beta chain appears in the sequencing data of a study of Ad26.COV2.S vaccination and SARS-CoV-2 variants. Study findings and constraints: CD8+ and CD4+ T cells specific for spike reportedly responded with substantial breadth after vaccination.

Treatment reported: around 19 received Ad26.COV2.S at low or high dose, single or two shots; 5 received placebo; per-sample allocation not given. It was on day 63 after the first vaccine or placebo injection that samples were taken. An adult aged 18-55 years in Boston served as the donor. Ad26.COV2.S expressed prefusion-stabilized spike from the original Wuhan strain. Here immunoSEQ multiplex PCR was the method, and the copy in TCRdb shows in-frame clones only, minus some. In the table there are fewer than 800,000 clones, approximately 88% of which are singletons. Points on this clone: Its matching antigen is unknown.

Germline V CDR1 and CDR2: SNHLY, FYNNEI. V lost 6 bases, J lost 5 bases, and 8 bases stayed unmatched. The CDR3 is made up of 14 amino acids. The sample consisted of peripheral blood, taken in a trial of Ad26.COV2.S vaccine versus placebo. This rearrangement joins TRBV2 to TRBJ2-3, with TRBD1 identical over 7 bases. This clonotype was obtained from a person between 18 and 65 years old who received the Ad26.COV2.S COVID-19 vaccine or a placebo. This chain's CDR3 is CASSRRQGEDTQYF. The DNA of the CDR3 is TGTGCCAGCAGCCGCCGACAGGGCGAAGATACGCAGTATTTT. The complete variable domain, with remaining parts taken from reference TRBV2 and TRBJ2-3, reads EPEVTQTPSHQVTQMGQEVILRCVPISNHLYFYWYRQILGQKVEFLVSFYNNEISEKSEIFDDQFSVERPDGSNFTLKIRSTKLEDSAMYFCASSRRQGEDTQYFGPGTRLTVL.